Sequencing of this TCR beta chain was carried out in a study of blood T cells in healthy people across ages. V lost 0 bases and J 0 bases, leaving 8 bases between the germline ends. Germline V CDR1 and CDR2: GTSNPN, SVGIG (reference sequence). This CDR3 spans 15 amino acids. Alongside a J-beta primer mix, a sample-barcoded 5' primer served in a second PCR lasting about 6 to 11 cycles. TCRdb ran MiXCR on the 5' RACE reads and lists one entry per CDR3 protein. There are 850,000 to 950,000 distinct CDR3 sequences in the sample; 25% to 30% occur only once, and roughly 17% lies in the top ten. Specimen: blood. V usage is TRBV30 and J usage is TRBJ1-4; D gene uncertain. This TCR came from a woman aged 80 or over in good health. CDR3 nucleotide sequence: TGTGCCTGGAGTGTACAGCGTACAACTAATGAAAAACTGTTTTTT. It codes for CAWSVQRTTNEKLFF.